The rows below give T cell receptor beta chains drawn from one sample of a study of cytomegalovirus exposure and HLA in healthy donors. TCRdb's copy holds only in-frame clones and misses some; the assay was immunoSEQ multiplex PCR. The sample lists approximately 200,000 clones, around 85% occurring once. Sequenced material: PBMCs. These receptor sequences come from a girl aged 2 to 10 in good health and CMV-seronegative. Both conserved end residues are part of each CDR3. Each record gives: J gene, V gene, D gene, CDR3 protein. The D gene is left open where the match is weak.

TRBJ1-2 | TRBV5-1 | NA | CASSLITGEYTF
TRBJ1-2 | TRBV7-9 | NA | CASSLMTASNYGYTF
TRBJ2-1 | TRBV5-6 | NA | CASSVTSYNEQFF
TRBJ2-5 | TRBV15 | TRBD2 | CATSRGLAAGETQYF
TRBJ2-7 | TRBV30 | TRBD2 | CAWDPGRASYEQYF
TRBJ1-5 | TRBV10-3 | NA | CAISESRQGSQPQHF
TRBJ1-1 | TRBV6-1 | NA | CASSDQGTEAFF
TRBJ2-1 | TRBV13 | NA | CASSARIREVDEQFF
TRBJ1-1 | TRBV27 | NA | CASSALGGGAFF
TRBJ2-7 | TRBV14 | NA | CASSRTVYEQYF
TRBJ2-2 | TRBV4-1 | NA | CASSTGPRGTGELFF